One sample yielded the 25 T cell receptor beta chains listed below, sequenced in a study of blood T cell repertoires in COVID-19. Repertoires were generated with immunoSEQ multiplex PCR, while TCRdb's copy carries only in-frame clones and drops some. This repertoire shows 130,000 or so clones, about 87% found once; its top ten account for under 3%. Sequencing was performed on peripheral blood. The receptors come from a human donor with COVID-19, enrolled during active disease. The donor label of this sample is uncertain.

The chain has TRBV5-1 and TRBJ1-3; maybe TRBD1 (5 bases). The CDR3 runs 16 residues. CDR1 is SGHRS and CDR2 is YFSETQ in the germline V gene. V was trimmed by 2 bases and J by 0 bases, leaving 12 bases between them. CDR3: CASSFSRTSSGNTIYF. CDR3 DNA sequence: TGCGCCAGCAGCTTTAGCAGGACAAGCTCTGGAAACACCATATATTTT.

This clone is a singleton in its sample. The rearrangement uses TRBV19 and TRBJ1-5, with TRBD1 as a possible D gene (5 bases). Germline V lookup: CDR1 LNHDA, CDR2 SQIVND (reference sequence). V was pared by 4 bases and J by 1 base, with 11 bases between. CDR3 length: 15 residues. This CDR3 reads CASSTQGGSNQPQHF. CDR3 DNA: TGTGCCAGTAGTACCCAGGGAGGCAGCAATCAGCCCCAGCATTTT.

V gene TRBV5-1 combines with J gene TRBJ1-2; 7 nucleotides align to TRBD1. The CDR3 contains 16 residues. V dropped 2 bases and J dropped 1; count of bases not matched to a gene: 8. Germline-derived CDR1 and CDR2 are SGHRS and YFSETQ. This chain's CDR3 is CASSLGQAPNNYGYTF. CDR3 DNA sequence: TGCGCCAGCAGCTTAGGACAGGCACCCAATAACTATGGCTACACCTTC.

The rearrangement uses TRBV20-1 and TRBJ1-1; TRBD1 matches 8 bases. In germline, CDR1 is DFQATT, CDR2 SNEGSKA (reference sequence). CDR3 size: 11 residues. Losses at the gene ends were 5 bases for V and 7 bases for J; bases not matched to a gene: 3. This chain's CDR3 is CSAVQGDEAFF. The CDR3 DNA reads TGCAGTGCTGTACAGGGGGATGAAGCTTTCTTT.

Only one count was recorded for this clone. The chain carries TRBV2 and TRBJ2-1; D possibly corresponds to TRBD1 (5 bases). Trimming took off 3 bases at V and 6 bases at J, with 12 bases between the two ends. The CDR3 spans 14 residues. Germline V gives CDR1 SNHLY, CDR2 FYNNEI. CDR3 DNA: TGTGCCAGCAGTGATCGTTCTGGGGCCAATGAGCAGTTCTTC. It yields the protein CASSDRSGANEQFF.

The chain uses TRBV25-1 and TRBJ1-2; a weak D match, TRBD1 (6 bases). Per the germline V gene, CDR1 is MGHDK and CDR2 is SYGVNS. V was shortened by 4 bases and J by 3 bases, with 24 bases between the two germline ends. The CDR3 length is 18 residues. CDR3 sequence (DNA): TGTGCCAGCAGTGGTCCGCCCCCCTCTCACAGGGAAGACTATGGCTACACCTTC. Protein: CASSGPPPSHREDYGYTF.

The gene calls are TRBV28 and TRBJ1-2, with 7 bases identical to TRBD1. The CDR3 runs to 15 residues. The junction had 11 bases not matched to a gene; V was cut back by 6 bases and J by 4 bases. Germline CDR1 reads MDHEN; CDR2 reads SYDVKM. CDR3 protein: CASSSGAGGSYGYTF. CDR3 bases: TGTGCCAGCAGCTCCGGGGCAGGGGGGAGCTATGGCTACACCTTC.

CDR3 in DNA: TGTGCCAGCAGCGGGGGCCCCCACTATTCCTACGAGCAGTACTTC. Encoded protein: CASSGGPHYSYEQYF. The rearrangement joins TRBV9 to TRBJ2-7, with a tentative D call TRBD1 (5 bases). This CDR3 contains 15 residues. The V gene lost 3 bases and the J gene lost 1 base, with 14 bases spanning the gap. Germline-derived CDR1 and CDR2 are SGDLS and YYNGEE.

The V call is TRBV5-1, the J call TRBJ1-4; D gene unclear. With 0 bases removed from V and 2 bases from J, the gap between germline ends came to 17 bases. Germline lookup yields CDR1 SGHRS and CDR2 YFSETQ. There are 18 residues in the CDR3. The chain's CDR3 is CASSLVIRGRGTNEKLFF. The CDR3, as DNA: TGCGCCAGCAGCTTGGTGATTCGCGGGAGAGGGACTAATGAAAAACTGTTTTTT.

J is TRBJ2-5 and V is TRBV9; 9 positions match TRBD1. CDR3 length: 15 amino acids. CDR1 is SGDLS and CDR2 is YYNGEE in the germline V gene. V trimming: 2 bases; J trimming: 5 bases; junction bases outside the gene matches: 7. The CDR3 DNA is TGTGCCAGCAGCGTCCGACAGGGGGATCGCGAGACCCAGTACTTC. This gives the protein CASSVRQGDRETQYF. Full variable domain (remainder filled in from reference TRBV9 and TRBJ2-5): DSGVTQTPKHLITATGQRVTLRCSPRSGDLSVYWYQQSLDQGLQFLIQYYNGEERAKGNILERFSAQQFPDLHSELNLSSLELGDSALYFCASSVRQGDRETQYFGPGTRLLVL.

V and J are TRBV7-9 and TRBJ1-3; 7 positions match TRBD1. The trim removed 1 base at V and 1 base at J, leaving 10 bases unmatched. CDR3 length equals 18 residues. Germline CDR1 SEHNR, CDR2 FQNEAQ (reference sequence). DNA of the CDR3: TGTGCCAGCAGCTTAGGCCACCGACAGGGTCGGTCTGGAAACACCATATATTTT. It yields the protein CASSLGHRQGRSGNTIYF.

The chain has TRBV10-3 and TRBJ1-2; 9 positions agree with TRBD1. Germline lookup yields CDR1 ENHRY and CDR2 SYGVKD. Trimming cost V 3 bases and J 2 bases; bases outside gene matches: 4. The CDR3 is 15 residues long. CDR3 sequence: CAISDPGQGNYGYTF. CDR3 bases: TGTGCCATCAGTGACCCGGGACAGGGCAACTATGGCTACACCTTC.

The rearrangement uses TRBV9 and TRBJ2-2; D might be TRBD2 (5 bases). V lost 0 bases, J lost 6 bases, and 12 bases lay in between. This CDR3 contains 15 residues. Per germline, CDR1 SGDLS and CDR2 YYNGEE. This CDR3 is CASSVGADGAGELFF. CDR3 nucleotides: TGTGCCAGCAGCGTAGGTGCTGACGGGGCCGGGGAGCTGTTTTTT.

This chain uses TRBV3-1 (or the pseudogene TRBV3-2) with TRBJ1-5; TRBD1 might be the D (6 bases). This CDR3 is 14 amino acids long. Between the trimmed V and J ends, which lost 4 bases and 2 bases, there was a span of 9 bases. Germline V gene sequence: CDR1 LGHDT, CDR2 YNNKEL (reference sequence). The CDR3 loop reads CASSLQGGNQPQHF. CDR3 nucleotide sequence: TGTGCCAGCAGCCTACAGGGTGGCAATCAGCCCCAGCATTTT.

V gene TRBV10-3 combines with J gene TRBJ1-4; perhaps TRBD1 as D (5 bases). The germline V gene encodes CDR1 ENHRY and CDR2 SYGVKD. With 7 bases removed from V and 8 bases from J, the gap between germline ends came to 14 bases. CDR3 size: 13 residues. The CDR3 coding sequence is TGTGCCATCACCAGGGATAAGGGCGAAAAACTGTTTTTT. It yields the protein CAITRDKGEKLFF.

This chain joins TRBV7-9 and TRBJ2-4; tentatively, D is TRBD1 (5 bases). The ends were cut back, 0 bases at V and 5 bases at J, with 14 bases in the middle. Germline assignment: CDR1 SEHNR and CDR2 FQNEAQ (reference sequence). This CDR3 has 16 residues. This CDR3 is CASSLAGQGTENIQYF. In DNA, the CDR3 is TGTGCCAGCAGCTTAGCAGGGCAGGGTACGGAAAACATTCAGTACTTC.

This CDR3 reads CASSFLPGTSGSTDTQYF. The CDR3 region has the DNA TGTGCCAGCAGCTTCCTCCCCGGGACTAGCGGGAGCACAGATACGCAGTATTTT. This chain uses TRBV13 with TRBJ2-3, with 12 bases matching TRBD2. J was trimmed by 0 bases and V by 3 bases; bases with no gene match: 7. The CDR3 spans 18 residues. Germline values: CDR1 PRHDT, CDR2 FYEKMQ (reference sequence). Variable domain in full (rest from reference TRBV13 and TRBJ2-3): AAGVIQSPRHLIKEKRETATLKCYPIPRHDTVYWYQQGPGQDPQFLISFYEKMQSDKGSIPDRFSAQQFSDYHSELNMSSLELGDSALYFCASSFLPGTSGSTDTQYFGPGTRLTVL.

The chain links TRBV6-2 or TRBV6-3 to TRBJ1-2; 8 bases match TRBD1. V lost 2 bases to trimming and J lost 8 bases; unmatched junction nucleotides: 7. The CDR3 is 14 residues long. Looked up from germline, CDR1 is MNHEY and CDR2 is SVGEGT. As DNA, the CDR3 is TGTGCCAGCAGTTACCCCAGGGGGCCGGAGGGCTACACCTTC. Its translation is CASSYPRGPEGYTF.

The rearrangement uses TRBV9 and TRBJ1-5; no clear D gene. Trimming removed 4 bases from V and 0 bases from J, with 5 bases in between. Germline V lookup: CDR1 SGDLS, CDR2 YYNGEE. This CDR3 spans 13 amino acids. The CDR3 DNA follows: TGTGCCAGCAGCACCTATAGCAATCAGCCCCAGCATTTT. Its protein is CASSTYSNQPQHF.

The rearrangement joins TRBV5-5 to TRBJ2-2, with D maybe TRBD1 (5 bases). This CDR3 spans 14 amino acids. Germline V gives CDR1 SGHKS, CDR2 YYEKEE (reference sequence). V shed 2 bases and J shed 6 bases, with 11 bases lying between them. The CDR3, as DNA: TGTGCCAGCAGCTTCTCAGGGATGTCCGGGGAGCTGTTTTTT. Its protein product is CASSFSGMSGELFF.

CDR3 bases: TGTGCCAGCAGCCCCGGACAGGGTTTCACAGATACGCAGTATTTT. Translation gives CASSPGQGFTDTQYF. The chain links TRBV11-2 to TRBJ2-3, with 8 bases aligning to TRBD1. The CDR3 contains 15 residues. Germline CDR1 SGHAT, CDR2 FQNNGV. After removal of 5 bases from V and 2 bases from J, the junction contained 6 bases not matched to a gene.

The J gene is TRBJ2-1, the V gene TRBV27, with 10 nucleotides matching TRBD2. The trim removed 2 bases at V and 1 base at J, leaving 8 bases unmatched. The CDR3 has 18 amino acids. The V gene's germline CDR1 is MNHEY and CDR2 SMNVEV (reference sequence). The CDR3 coding sequence is TGTGCCAGCAGTTTAATGGGGGCTAGCGGGGGATCCTACAATGAGCAGTTCTTC. This encodes CASSLMGASGGSYNEQFF.

The V call is TRBV19, the J call TRBJ1-6; D remains unclear. Trimming pared 5 bases from V and 7 bases from J, leaving 12 bases between. The germline gives CDR1 LNHDA, CDR2 SQIVND (reference sequence). The CDR3 sequence is 14 residues long. The DNA of the CDR3 is TGTGCCAGTAGTTTCACTCTCACGAATTCACCCCTCCACTTT. It codes for CASSFTLTNSPLHF.

The rearrangement links TRBV19 to TRBJ1-5; 7 positions agree with TRBD1. The V gene end was trimmed by 4 bases and the J gene end by 6 bases; junction bases not matched to a gene: 24. CDR1 is LNHDA, CDR2 SQIVND, per germline (reference sequence). The CDR3 consists of 20 residues. The CDR3 is CASSTPDRVTRWRTGQPQHF. In nucleotides, the CDR3 is TGTGCCAGTAGTACGCCCGACAGGGTCACCCGTTGGAGGACGGGTCAGCCCCAGCATTTT.

The chain links TRBV11-3 to TRBJ1-3; 7 bases agree with TRBD1. The CDR3 covers 15 residues. V shed 5 bases, J shed 7 bases, and the junction held 11 bases outside the gene matches. Germline V gives CDR1 SGHNT, CDR2 YENEEA. For the CDR3, the DNA is TGTGCCAGCAGCGTTGGGACAGCCACCGTCAACACCATATATTTT. This sequence encodes CASSVGTATVNTIYF.